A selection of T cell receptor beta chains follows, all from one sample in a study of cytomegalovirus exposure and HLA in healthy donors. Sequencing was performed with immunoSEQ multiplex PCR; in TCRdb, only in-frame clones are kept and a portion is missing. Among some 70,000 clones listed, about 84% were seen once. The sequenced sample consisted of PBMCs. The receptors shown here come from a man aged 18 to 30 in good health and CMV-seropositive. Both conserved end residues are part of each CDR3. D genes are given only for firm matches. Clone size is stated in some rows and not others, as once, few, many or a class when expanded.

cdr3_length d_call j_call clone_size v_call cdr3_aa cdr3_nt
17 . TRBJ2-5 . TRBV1 CTSSQHPTSGKGETQYF TGCACCAGCAGCCAGCACCCGACTAGCGGGAAAGGAGAGACCCAGTACTTC
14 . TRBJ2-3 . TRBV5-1 CASSLVQGGNTQYF TGCGCCAGCAGCTTGGTCCAGGGCGGGAATACGCAGTATTTT
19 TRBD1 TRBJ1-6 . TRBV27 CASSLRPWGRQGQNSPLHF TGTGCCAGCAGTTTGCGCCCATGGGGGAGACAGGGTCAAAATTCACCCCTCCACTTT
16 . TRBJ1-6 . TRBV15 CATSFFRGDGGSPLHF TGTGCCACCAGCTTTTTCCGGGGGGACGGGGGGTCACCCCTCCACTTT
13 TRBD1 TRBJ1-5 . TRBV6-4 CASSETGRQPQHF TGTGCCAGCAGTGAGACAGGGCGGCAGCCCCAGCATTTT
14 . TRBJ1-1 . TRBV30 CAWSPSMANTEAFF TGTGCCTGGAGTCCCTCAATGGCGAACACTGAAGCTTTCTTT
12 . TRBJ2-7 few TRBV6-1 CASRPTGYEQYF TGTGCCAGCAGACCGACAGGATACGAGCAGTACTTC
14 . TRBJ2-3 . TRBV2 CASRVVVGTDTQYF TGTGCCAGCAGGGTGGTAGTGGGCACAGATACGCAGTATTTT
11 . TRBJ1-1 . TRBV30 CAWTVGGLPFF TGTGCCTGGACCGTGGGAGGGTTACCTTTCTTT
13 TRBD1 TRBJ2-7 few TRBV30 CAWSTGGSYEQYF TGTGCCTGGAGTACAGGGGGTTCCTACGAGCAGTACTTC
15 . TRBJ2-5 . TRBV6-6 CASSSADPVQEAQYF TGTGCCAGCAGTTCCGCGGACCCGGTCCAGGAGGCCCAGTACTTC
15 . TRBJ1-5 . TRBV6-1 CASSDPLGPIQPQHF TGTGCCAGCAGTGATCCTTTGGGCCCTATTCAGCCCCAGCATTTT
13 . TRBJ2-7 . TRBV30 CAWSVQVGYEQYF TGTGCCTGGAGTGTACAGGTCGGGTACGAGCAGTACTTC
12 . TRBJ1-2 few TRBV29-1 CSVWTTYYGYTF TGCAGCGTCTGGACAACCTACTATGGCTACACCTTC
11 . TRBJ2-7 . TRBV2 CASVLVYEQYF TGTGCCAGCGTACTAGTTTACGAGCAGTACTTC
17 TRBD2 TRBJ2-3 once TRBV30 CAGTPGLAGAFEDTQYF TGTGCCGGCACCCCGGGACTAGCGGGGGCCTTCGAAGATACGCAGTATTTT
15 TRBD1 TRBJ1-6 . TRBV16 CASSQNRDRGSPLHF TGTGCCAGCAGCCAAAACCGGGACAGGGGATCACCCCTCCACTTT
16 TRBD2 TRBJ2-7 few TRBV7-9 CASSLAEIAGANEQYF TGTGCCAGCAGCTTAGCGGAGATAGCGGGAGCAAACGAGCAGTACTTC
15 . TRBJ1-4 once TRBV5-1 CASSLSGASGEKLFF TGCGCCAGCAGCTTGTCTGGGGCGTCGGGTGAAAAACTGTTTTTT
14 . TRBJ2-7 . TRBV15 CATSRGGQYYEQYF TGTGCCACCAGCAGGGGAGGACAATACTACGAGCAGTACTTC
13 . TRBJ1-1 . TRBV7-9 CASSLEGDTEAFF TGTGCCAGCAGCTTAGAAGGGGACACTGAAGCTTTCTTT
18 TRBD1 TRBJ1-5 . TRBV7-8 CASSPVGTAIHSNQPQHF TGTGCCAGCAGCCCAGTGGGGACAGCGATACATAGCAATCAGCCCCAGCATTTT